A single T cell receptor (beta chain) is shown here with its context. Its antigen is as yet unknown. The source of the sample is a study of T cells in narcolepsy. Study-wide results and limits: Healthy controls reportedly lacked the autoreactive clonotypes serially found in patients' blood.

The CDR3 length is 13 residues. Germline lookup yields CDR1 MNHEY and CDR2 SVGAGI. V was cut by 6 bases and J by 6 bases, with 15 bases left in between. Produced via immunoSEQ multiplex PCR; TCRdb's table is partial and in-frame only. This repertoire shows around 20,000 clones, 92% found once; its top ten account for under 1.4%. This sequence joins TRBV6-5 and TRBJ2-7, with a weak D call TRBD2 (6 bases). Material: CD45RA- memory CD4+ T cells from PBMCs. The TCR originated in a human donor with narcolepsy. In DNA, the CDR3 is TGTGCCAGCAGCCCCGGGGGTGAAGGCGAGCAGTACTTC. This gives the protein CASSPGGEGEQYF.